This T cell receptor (beta chain) is drawn from a study of blood T cell repertoires in COVID-19. The wider study: Collection of acute and convalescent COVID-19 samples took place in the United States, Italy and Spain. T cells, B-cell-depleted T cells, or PBMCs provided the cDNA or gDNA that served as material.

In the authors' workflow: Reference gene primers were amplified, and this amplification served to estimate nucleated cell counts. Measured with immunoSEQ multiplex PCR; TCRdb has only the in-frame clones, and not every one. The V and J calls and the clone size are those of that table, but D and trimming were determined from the DNA. The sample has 250,000 to 350,000 clones, roughly 89% seen once. This clone was found once. The germline V gene has CDR1 SGDLS and CDR2 YYNGEE. Trimming took 0 bases from V and 7 from J, leaving 9 bases between them. The CDR3 runs 13 residues. This chain connects TRBV9 to TRBJ2-3; possible D gene TRBD2, 5 bases. Sequencing input: peripheral blood. This sequence originates from a woman aged 30 to 39 with active or convalescent COVID-19. CDR3 bases: TGTGCCAGCAGCGTAGGGGCCGGGAATACGCAGTATTTT. Encoded protein: CASSVGAGNTQYF.